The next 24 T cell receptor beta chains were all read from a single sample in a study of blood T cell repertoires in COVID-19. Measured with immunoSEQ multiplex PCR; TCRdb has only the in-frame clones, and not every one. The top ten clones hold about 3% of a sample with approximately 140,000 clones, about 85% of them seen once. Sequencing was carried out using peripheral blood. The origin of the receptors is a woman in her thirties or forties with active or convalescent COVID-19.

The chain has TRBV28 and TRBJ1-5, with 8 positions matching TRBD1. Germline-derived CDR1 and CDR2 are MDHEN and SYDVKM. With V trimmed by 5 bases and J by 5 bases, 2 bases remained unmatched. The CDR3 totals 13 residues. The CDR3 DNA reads TGTGCCAGCAGTCTCAGGGGGCATCAGCCCCAGCATTTT. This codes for CASSLRGHQPQHF.

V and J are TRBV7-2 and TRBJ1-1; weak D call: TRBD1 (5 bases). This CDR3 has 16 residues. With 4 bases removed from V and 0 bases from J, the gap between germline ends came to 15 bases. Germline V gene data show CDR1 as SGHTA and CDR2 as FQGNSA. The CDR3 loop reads CASSSGGREMNTEAFF. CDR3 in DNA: TGTGCCAGCAGCTCCGGGGGGAGAGAAATGAACACTGAAGCTTTCTTT.

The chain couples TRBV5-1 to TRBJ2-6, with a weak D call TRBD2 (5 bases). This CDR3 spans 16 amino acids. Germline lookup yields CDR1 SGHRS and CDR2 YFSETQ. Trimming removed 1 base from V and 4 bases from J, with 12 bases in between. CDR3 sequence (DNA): TGCGCCAGCAGCTTGTCGAGGGCTCCCGGGGCCAACGTCCTGACTTTC. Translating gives CASSLSRAPGANVLTF. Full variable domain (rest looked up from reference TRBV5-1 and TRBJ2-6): KAGVTQTPRYLIKTRGQQVTLSCSPISGHRSVSWYQQTPGQGLQFLFEYFSETQRNKGNFPGRFSGRQFSNSRSEMNVSTLELGDSALYLCASSLSRAPGANVLTFGAGSRLTVL.

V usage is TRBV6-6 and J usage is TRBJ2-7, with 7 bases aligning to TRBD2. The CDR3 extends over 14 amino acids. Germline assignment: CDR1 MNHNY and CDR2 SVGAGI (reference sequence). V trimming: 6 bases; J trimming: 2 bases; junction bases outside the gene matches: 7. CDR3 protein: CASSPPAGAYEQYF. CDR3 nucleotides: TGTGCCAGCAGCCCACCGGCGGGGGCCTACGAGCAGTACTTC.

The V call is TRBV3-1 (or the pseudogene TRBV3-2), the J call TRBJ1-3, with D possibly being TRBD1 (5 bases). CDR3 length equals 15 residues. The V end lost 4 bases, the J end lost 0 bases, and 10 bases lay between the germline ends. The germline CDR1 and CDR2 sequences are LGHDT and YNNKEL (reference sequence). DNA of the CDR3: TGTGCCAGCAGCCGGTTAGGGGACTCTGGAAACACCATATATTTT. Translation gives CASSRLGDSGNTIYF.

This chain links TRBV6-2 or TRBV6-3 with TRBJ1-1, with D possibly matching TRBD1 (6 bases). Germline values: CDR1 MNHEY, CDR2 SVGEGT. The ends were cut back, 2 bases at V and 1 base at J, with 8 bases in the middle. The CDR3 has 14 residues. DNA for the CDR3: TGTGCCAGCAGTTACGGGACACCGAACACTGAAGCTTTCTTT. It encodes CASSYGTPNTEAFF.

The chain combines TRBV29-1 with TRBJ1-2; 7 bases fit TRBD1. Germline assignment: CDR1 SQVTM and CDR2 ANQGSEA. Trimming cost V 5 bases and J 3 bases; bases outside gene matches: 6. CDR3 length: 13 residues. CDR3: CSVSTGSDYGYTF. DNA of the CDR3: TGCAGCGTTTCGACAGGGAGTGACTATGGCTACACCTTC.

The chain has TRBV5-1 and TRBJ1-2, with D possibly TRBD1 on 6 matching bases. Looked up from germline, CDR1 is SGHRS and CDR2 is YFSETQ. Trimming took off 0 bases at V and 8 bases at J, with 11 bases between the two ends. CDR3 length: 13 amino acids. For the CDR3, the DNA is TGCGCCAGCAGCTTGGACAGGGTAGGGGGCTACACCTTC. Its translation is CASSLDRVGGYTF.

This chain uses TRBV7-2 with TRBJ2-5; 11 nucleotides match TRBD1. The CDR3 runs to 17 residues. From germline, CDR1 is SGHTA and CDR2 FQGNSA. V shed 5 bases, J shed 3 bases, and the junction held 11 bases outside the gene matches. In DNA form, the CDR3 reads TGTGCCAGCAGCCTGCACCGAGGACAGGGGGCCAAAGAGACCCAGTACTTC. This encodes CASSLHRGQGAKETQYF. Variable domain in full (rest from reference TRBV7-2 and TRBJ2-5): GAGVSQSPSNKVTEKGKDVELRCDPISGHTALYWYRQSLGQGLEFLIYFQGNSAPDKSGLPSDRFSAERTGGSVSTLTIQRTQQEDSAVYLCASSLHRGQGAKETQYFGPGTRLLVL.

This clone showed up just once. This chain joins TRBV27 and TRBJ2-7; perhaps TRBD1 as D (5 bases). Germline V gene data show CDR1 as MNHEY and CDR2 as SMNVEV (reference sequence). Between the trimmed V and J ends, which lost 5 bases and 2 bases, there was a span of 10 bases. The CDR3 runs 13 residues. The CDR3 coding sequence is TGTGCCAGCAGTCCCCCAGGGACCTACGAGCAGTACTTC. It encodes CASSPPGTYEQYF.

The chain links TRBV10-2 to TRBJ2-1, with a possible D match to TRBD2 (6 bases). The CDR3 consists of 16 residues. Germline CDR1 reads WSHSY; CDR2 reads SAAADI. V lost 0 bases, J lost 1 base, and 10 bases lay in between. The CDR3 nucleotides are TGCGCCAGCAGTGAGTCGGTAGCGGATTCCTACAATGAGCAGTTCTTC. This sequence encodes CASSESVADSYNEQFF.

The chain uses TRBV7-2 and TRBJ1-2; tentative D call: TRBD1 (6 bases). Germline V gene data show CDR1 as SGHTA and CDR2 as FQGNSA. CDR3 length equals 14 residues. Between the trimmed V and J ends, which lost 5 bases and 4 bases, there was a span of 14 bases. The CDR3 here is CASSPPPGVYGYTF. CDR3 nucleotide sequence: TGTGCCAGCAGCCCCCCCCCAGGGGTCTATGGCTACACCTTC.

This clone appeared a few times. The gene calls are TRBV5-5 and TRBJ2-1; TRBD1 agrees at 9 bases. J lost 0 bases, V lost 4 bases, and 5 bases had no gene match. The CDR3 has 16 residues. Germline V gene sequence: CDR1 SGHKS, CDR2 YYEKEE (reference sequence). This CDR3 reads CASSPQGAGSYNEQFF. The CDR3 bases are TGTGCCAGCAGCCCACAGGGGGCGGGCTCCTACAATGAGCAGTTCTTC.

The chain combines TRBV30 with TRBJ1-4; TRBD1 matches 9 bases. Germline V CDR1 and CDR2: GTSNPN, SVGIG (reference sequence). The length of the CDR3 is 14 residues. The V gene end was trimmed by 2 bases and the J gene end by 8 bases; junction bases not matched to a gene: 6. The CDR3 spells CAWSPGQGREKLFF. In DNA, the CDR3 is TGTGCCTGGAGTCCGGGACAGGGTAGGGAAAAACTGTTTTTT.

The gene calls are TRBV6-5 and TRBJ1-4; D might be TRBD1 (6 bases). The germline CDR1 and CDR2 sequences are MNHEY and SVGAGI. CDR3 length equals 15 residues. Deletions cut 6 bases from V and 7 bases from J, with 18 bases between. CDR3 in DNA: TGTGCCAGCAGAACCCGACAGGACGTCGGTGAAAAACTGTTTTTT. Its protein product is CASRTRQDVGEKLFF.

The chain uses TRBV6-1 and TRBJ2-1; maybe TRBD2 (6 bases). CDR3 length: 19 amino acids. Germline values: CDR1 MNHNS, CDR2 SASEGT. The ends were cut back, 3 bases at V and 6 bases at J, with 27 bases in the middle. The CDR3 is CASSERSQVAGLGPNEQFF. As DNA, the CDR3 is TGTGCCAGCAGTGAGCGATCCCAGGTTGCGGGACTCGGCCCCAATGAGCAGTTCTTC.

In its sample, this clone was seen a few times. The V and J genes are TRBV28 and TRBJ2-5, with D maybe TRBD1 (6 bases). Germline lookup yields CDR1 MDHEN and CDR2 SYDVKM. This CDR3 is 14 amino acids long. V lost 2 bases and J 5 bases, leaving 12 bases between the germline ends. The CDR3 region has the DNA TGTGCCAGCAGTTTAGCAGGGGAGTGGGAGACCCAGTACTTC. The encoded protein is CASSLAGEWETQYF. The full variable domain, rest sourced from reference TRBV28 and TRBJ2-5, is DVKVTQSSRYLVKRTGEKVFLECVQDMDHENMFWYRQDPGLGLRLIYFSYDVKMKEKGDIPEGYSVSREKKERFSLILESASTNQTSMYLCASSLAGEWETQYFGPGTRLLVL.

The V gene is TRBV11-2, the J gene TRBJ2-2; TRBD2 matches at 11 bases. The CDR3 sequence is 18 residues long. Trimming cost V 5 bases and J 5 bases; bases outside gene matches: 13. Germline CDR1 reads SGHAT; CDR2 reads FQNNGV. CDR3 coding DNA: TGTGCCAGCAGCAGTTACCCCCAGGGACTAGCGGCGACCGGGGAGCTGTTTTTT. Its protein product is CASSSYPQGLAATGELFF.

This chain's CDR3 is CASRMTGQLSPLHF. CDR3 DNA: TGTGCCAGCAGGATGACGGGACAGCTCTCACCCCTCCACTTT. The rearrangement links TRBV28 to TRBJ1-6, with 7 bases identical to TRBD1. The CDR3 covers 14 residues. CDR1 MDHEN and CDR2 SYDVKM come from the germline V gene. The J segment lost 10 bases and the V segment lost 6 bases, leaving 9 bases of the junction unmatched.

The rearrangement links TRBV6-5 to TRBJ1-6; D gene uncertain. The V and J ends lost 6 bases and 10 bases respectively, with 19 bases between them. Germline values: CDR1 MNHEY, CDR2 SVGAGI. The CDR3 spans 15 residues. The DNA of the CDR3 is TGTGCCAGCAGCAAGGACGGGAGAAGGAACTCACCCCTCCACTTT. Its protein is CASSKDGRRNSPLHF.

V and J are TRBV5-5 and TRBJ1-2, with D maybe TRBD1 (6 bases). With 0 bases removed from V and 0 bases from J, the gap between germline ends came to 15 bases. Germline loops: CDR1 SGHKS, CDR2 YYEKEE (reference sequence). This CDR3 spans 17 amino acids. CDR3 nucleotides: TGTGCCAGCAGCTTGGCCTTTCGGACAGTATCTAACTATGGCTACACCTTC. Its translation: CASSLAFRTVSNYGYTF.

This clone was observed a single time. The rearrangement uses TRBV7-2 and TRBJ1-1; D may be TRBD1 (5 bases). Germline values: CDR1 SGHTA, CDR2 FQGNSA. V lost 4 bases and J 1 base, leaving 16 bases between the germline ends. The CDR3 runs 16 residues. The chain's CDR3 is CASSSEWGVANTEAFF. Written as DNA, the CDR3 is TGTGCCAGCAGCTCCGAGTGGGGGGTCGCGAACACTGAAGCTTTCTTT.

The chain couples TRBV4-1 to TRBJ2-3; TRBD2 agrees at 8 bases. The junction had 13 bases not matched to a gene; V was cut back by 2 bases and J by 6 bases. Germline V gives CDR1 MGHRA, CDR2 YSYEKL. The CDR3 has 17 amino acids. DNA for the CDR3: TGCGCCAGCAGCCAACCAGATGTCGGGGGGGCGTTCGATACGCAGTATTTT. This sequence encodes CASSQPDVGGAFDTQYF.

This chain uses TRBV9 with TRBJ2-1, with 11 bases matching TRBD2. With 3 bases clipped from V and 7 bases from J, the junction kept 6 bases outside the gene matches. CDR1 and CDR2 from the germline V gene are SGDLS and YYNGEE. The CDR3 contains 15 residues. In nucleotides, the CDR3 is TGTGCCAGCAGCGGAAGGACTAGCGGGCGAAATGAGCAGTTCTTC. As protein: CASSGRTSGRNEQFF.